This T cell receptor beta chain was found in a study of blood T cell repertoires in COVID-19. Overall study context: Samples representing acute and convalescent COVID-19 were sourced from the United States, Italy and Spain.

Here immunoSEQ multiplex PCR was the method, and the copy in TCRdb shows in-frame clones only, minus some. The sample contains roughly 190,000 clones, around four fifths of which appear only once. This clone occurred a few times. The receptor's source is a woman between 35 and 50 years old with acute or convalescent COVID-19. The sequencing input was peripheral blood.

CDR3 coding DNA: TGCGCCAGCAGCCAAGTTCCAGGGCTCTATGGCTACACCTTC. This codes for CASSQVPGLYGYTF. V is TRBV4-1 and J is TRBJ1-2, with D possibly TRBD1 on 5 matching bases. Per the germline V gene, CDR1 is MGHRA and CDR2 is YSYEKL. The CDR3 spans 14 residues. V dropped 1 base and J dropped 4 bases, with 10 bases sitting between them.